These 20 T cell receptor beta chains were sequenced from one sample in a study of T cells in Graves' hyperthyroidism and ophthalmopathy (dated 2019 in TCRdb). Receptor amplification or capture employed multiplex PCR. Sequencing was performed on an Illumina HiSeq 2000. The TCR beta CDR3 regions were amplified from RNA transcripts. A first-round RT-PCR of the TCR CDR3 used the HTBI primer set with the Qiagen OneStep RT-PCR kit. TCRdb reprocessed the public reads (quality trimming at Q25 with fastp, clone calling with MiXCR) and kept in-frame beta chains. Each CDR3 protein appears once, grouped with its most common genes and DNA. The sample table lists 530,000 or so distinct CDR3 sequences, about 45% of them with a count of one. The ten biggest clones cover about 7.8% of the sample. The material sequenced was peripheral blood or thyroid tissue (not recorded which). These receptors were taken from a young woman with Graves' hyperthyroidism.

Note on this clonotype: At one boundary the junction diverges from the germline segment, which might be a read error. V and J are TRBV2 and TRBJ1-1; no clear D. Germline assignment: CDR1 SNHLY and CDR2 FYNNEI. The CDR3 loop spans 13 amino acids. CDR3 region: CASSSYRNNEAFF. The CDR3 DNA follows: TGTGCCAGCAGTTCATATCGGAACAATGAAGCTTTCTTT.

The sample holds one count of this clonotype. One junction end does not reproduce the germline sequence, and a read error may be involved. This sequence joins TRBV7-2 and TRBJ1-1; D is unresolved. The CDR3 runs to 14 residues. The germline V gene encodes CDR1 SGHTA and CDR2 FQGNSA. In nucleotides, the CDR3 is TGTGCCAGCAGCAGCGCGGGGTGGAACACTGAGGCTTTCTTT. Amino acid sequence: CASSSAGWNTEAFF.

This clonotype has a count of ten or more. V usage is TRBV20-1 and J usage is TRBJ1-2, with D perhaps matching TRBD1 (5 bases). V was clipped by 1 base and J by 0 bases, with 12 bases between them. CDR3 length equals 15 residues. Germline V CDR1 and CDR2: DFQATT, SNEGSKA (reference sequence). This CDR3 is CSARVRDVANYGYTF. The CDR3 DNA is TGCAGTGCTAGAGTCCGGGACGTCGCTAACTATGGCTACACCTTC.

Note on this clonotype: An end of the junction differs from the germline gene, which may be a read error. The chain has TRBV20-1 and TRBJ1-5; 7 nucleotides agree with TRBD1. Per germline, CDR1 DFQATT and CDR2 SNEGSKA (reference sequence). The CDR3 covers 12 residues. The CDR3 sequence: CSVRLDRTYEHF. CDR3 DNA sequence: TGCAGTGTTAGACTGGACAGGACCTACGAGCATTTT.

V gene TRBV7-3 combines with J gene TRBJ2-5; TRBD2 is a possible D gene (6 bases). The CDR3 length is 16 residues. V gave up 0 bases and J gave up 3 bases, with 14 bases separating them. Per the germline V gene, CDR1 is SGHTA and CDR2 is FQGTGA. The CDR3 region has the DNA TGTGCCAGCAGCTTAACCACCGGGAGTACTGAAGAGACCCAGTACTTC. It yields the protein CASSLTTGSTEETQYF.

V gene TRBV12-3 or TRBV12-4 combines with J gene TRBJ2-2, with unresolved D. The V end was cut by 4 bases, the J end by 10 bases, with 4 bases between. The CDR3 runs 10 residues. The DNA of the CDR3 is TGTGCCAGCAGTTCGATGGAGCTGTTTTTT. Translating gives CASSSMELFF.

The table lists this clonotype with a few counts. The V gene is TRBV7-8, the J gene TRBJ2-7; tentative D call: TRBD2 (6 bases). V was pared by 5 bases and J by 4 bases, with 18 bases between. Germline V gives CDR1 SGHVS, CDR2 FQNEAQ. This CDR3 is 15 amino acids long. The CDR3 sequence is CASSTPGTGYYEQYF. CDR3 nucleotide sequence: TGTGCCAGCAGCACCCCCGGGACTGGATATTACGAGCAGTACTTC.

Ten or more counts support this clonotype. This rearrangement joins TRBV7-8 to TRBJ1-1, with TRBD1 identical over 7 bases. Germline lookup yields CDR1 SGHVS and CDR2 FQNEAQ. This CDR3 comprises 14 residues. V was pared by 5 bases and J by 4 bases, with 7 bases of the junction left unmatched. CDR3 in amino acids: CASSGRGFGTEAFF. CDR3 DNA: TGTGCCAGCAGCGGCAGGGGGTTCGGCACTGAAGCTTTCTTT.

In this sample, this clonotype turned up many times. The rearrangement joins TRBV7-8 to TRBJ2-6; TRBD1 matches at 9 bases. This CDR3 region has 18 residues. Trimming took 4 bases from V and 2 from J; bases not matched to a gene: 9. The V gene's germline CDR1 is SGHVS and CDR2 FQNEAQ. Written as DNA, the CDR3 is TGTGCCAGCAGCTACCCCGGGACAGGGAGAACTGGGGCCAACGTCCTGACTTTC. Protein sequence: CASSYPGTGRTGANVLTF.

The chain combines TRBV7-9 with TRBJ2-7; D is possibly TRBD2 (7 bases). Trimming shortened V by 5 bases and J by 7 bases, and 21 bases separated the two germline ends. The CDR3 sequence is 15 residues long. Germline V gene data show CDR1 as SEHNR and CDR2 as FQNEAQ (reference sequence). The CDR3 DNA sequence: TGTGCCAGCAGCCCCTGGGGAGGGGGGCAGGATGAGCAGTACTTC. Translation: CASSPWGGGQDEQYF.

V gene TRBV5-1 combines with J gene TRBJ1-1; D might be TRBD1 (5 bases). V lost 0 bases and J 5 bases, leaving 17 bases between the germline ends. This CDR3 has 16 residues. CDR1 is SGHRS and CDR2 is YFSETQ in the germline V gene. Written as DNA, the CDR3 is TGCGCCAGCAGCTTGGCCCGGGGGGTGAGTAATACTGAAGCTTTCTTT. Encoded protein: CASSLARGVSNTEAFF.

To note about this clonotype: The junction and the germline gene differ at one end; a read error may be behind it. The rearrangement uses TRBV2 and TRBJ1-6; weak D call: TRBD1 (5 bases). The CDR3 runs 10 residues. Germline CDR1 SNHLY, CDR2 FYNNEI. CDR3 in DNA: TGTGCCAGCAGTGAATTAAGGACAACTTTT. Amino acids: CASSELRTTF.

The chain joins TRBV15 to TRBJ2-7, with D possibly TRBD1 on 5 matching bases. Germline V gene lookup returns CDR1 LNHNV and CDR2 YYDKDF (reference sequence). Trimming cost V 1 base and J 3 bases, with 10 bases left between them. This CDR3 comprises 14 residues. The CDR3: CATSRVGALYEQYF. The CDR3 DNA is TGTGCCACCAGCAGAGTAGGGGCACTCTACGAGCAGTACTTC.

The rearrangement links TRBV4-1 to TRBJ1-4; maybe TRBD1 (5 bases). The CDR3 has 13 amino acids. The germline V and J ends were trimmed by 10 bases and 4 bases, with 13 bases remaining between them. Germline-derived CDR1 and CDR2 are MGHRA and YSYEKL. The CDR3 protein is CATAQGSNEKLFF. CDR3 nucleotides: TGCGCCACCGCCCAGGGAAGTAATGAAAAACTGTTTTTT.

This rearrangement joins TRBV29-1 to TRBJ2-7; TRBD1 matches at 8 bases. V gave up 8 bases and J gave up 1 base; unmatched junction bases: 4. CDR1 is SQVTM and CDR2 is ANQGSEA in the germline V gene. The CDR3 has 12 residues. Here the CDR3 DNA reads TGCAGCACCCGACAGGGGTCCTACGAGCAGTACTTC. It encodes CSTRQGSYEQYF.

This clonotype was seen at least ten times. The V call is TRBV4-3, the J call TRBJ2-7; 9 nucleotides line up with TRBD1. Germline values: CDR1 LGHNA, CDR2 YSLEER. The V and J ends lost 4 bases and 2 bases, in that order; junction bases with no gene match: 3. This CDR3 has 14 residues. This CDR3 reads CASSRGTGTYEQYF. The CDR3 DNA is TGCGCCAGCAGCCGAGGGACAGGGACCTACGAGCAGTACTTC.

As concerns this clonotype: One end of the junction varies from germline; a read error may be responsible. The CDR3 region has the DNA TGCACCAGCAGCCAAGACCTCTCAAACGGATACTATGGCTACACCTTC. Protein product: CTSSQDLSNGYYGYTF. The rearrangement uses TRBV4-1 and TRBJ1-2; no definite D call. Germline V gene data show CDR1 as MGHRA and CDR2 as YSYEKL. The CDR3 spans 16 residues.

In its sample, this clonotype was seen many times. The V gene is TRBV9, the J gene TRBJ2-5; 7 nucleotides line up with TRBD1. V was pared by 3 bases and J by 2 bases, with 1 base of the junction left unmatched. The CDR3 is 13 residues long. Germline CDR1 reads SGDLS; CDR2 reads YYNGEE. The CDR3 here is CASSAGGQETQYF. As DNA, the CDR3 is TGTGCCAGCAGCGCAGGGGGACAAGAGACCCAGTACTTC.

The rearrangement joins TRBV20-1 to TRBJ1-1, with D unclear. The CDR3 extends over 13 amino acids. The ends were cut back, 0 bases at V and 5 bases at J, with 10 bases in the middle. Germline CDR1 is DFQATT and CDR2 is SNEGSKA (reference sequence). CDR3 loop: CSARDLSGTEAFF. The CDR3 DNA reads as TGCAGTGCTAGAGATCTTAGCGGGACTGAAGCTTTCTTT.

Concerning this clonotype: It may be a read error: a sequence one base away is much more abundant. Here the CDR3 omits its conserved ending phenylalanine or tryptophan, so a read error is the likely source. The chain has TRBV6-1 and TRBJ1-1; no clear D gene. This CDR3 contains 12 residues. The V gene lost 3 bases and the J gene lost 3 bases, with 5 bases spanning the gap. Per the germline V gene, CDR1 is MNHNS and CDR2 is SASEGT. The CDR3 DNA is TGTGCCAGCAGTGAGGGGTACACTGAAGCTTTCTCT. Translating gives CASSEGYTEAFS.